This entry lists 15 T cell receptor beta chains sequenced from one sample in a study of type 1 regulatory T cells. TCRdb fed the reads into MiXCR, producing one record per CDR3 protein. Found here are some 89,000 distinct CDR3 sequences, roughly 30% of them singletons; the top ten hold 2.2%. Sequencing used CD4+ T cells, either the whole sample or a sorted fraction (not recorded which). These receptors all come from a human donor in good health.

This clonotype was picked up a small number of times. The CDR3 bases are TGTGCCAGCAGCTCCCAGCCTGGACAGGTTCCTCGAGAAGGGGAGCTGTTTTTT. Translated, it gives CASSSQPGQVPREGELFF. This rearrangement joins TRBV7-8 to TRBJ2-2; 7 nucleotides match TRBD1. In germline, CDR1 is SGHVS, CDR2 FQNEAQ. CDR3 length equals 18 residues. The junction had 19 bases not matched to a gene; V was cut back by 4 bases and J by 8 bases.

V is TRBV7-6 and J is TRBJ2-5; TRBD1 might be the D (6 bases). V was trimmed by 1 base and J by 3 bases, leaving 12 bases between them. The CDR3 is 15 amino acids. Germline-derived CDR1 and CDR2 are SGHVS and FNYEAQ. CDR3 bases: TGTGCCAGCAGCTTAGGCGGACAGAACGAAGAGACCCAGTACTTC. Its protein product is CASSLGGQNEETQYF.

The genes are TRBV11-1 and TRBJ2-5, with 11 bases that match TRBD1. Germline loops: CDR1 SGHAT, CDR2 FQDESV (reference sequence). The CDR3 consists of 16 residues. V was clipped by 2 bases and J by 5 bases; unmatched bases: 7. In nucleotides, the CDR3 is TGTGCCAGCAGCTTAATTCCTCGGGACAGGGGGGAGACCCAGTACTTC. It is translated as CASSLIPRDRGETQYF.

The CDR3 sequence is CASSPRPGQGFRSSGNTIYF. Here the CDR3 DNA reads TGTGCCAGCAGCCCACGTCCGGGACAGGGGTTTCGGTCCTCTGGAAACACCATATATTTT. The genes are TRBV13 and TRBJ1-3; TRBD1 matches 10 bases. The ends lost 5 bases at V and 0 bases at J; junction bases unmatched: 16. CDR3 length equals 20 residues. Germline V gene lookup returns CDR1 PRHDT and CDR2 FYEKMQ (reference sequence).

The gene calls are TRBV3-1 and TRBJ1-1; 8 nucleotides align to TRBD1. The trim removed 5 bases at V and 8 bases at J, leaving 4 bases unmatched. Germline V CDR1 and CDR2: LGHDT, YNNKEL (reference sequence). The CDR3 extends over 12 amino acids. CDR3: CASSYRDREAFF. In DNA, the CDR3 is TGTGCCAGCAGCTACCGGGACAGGGAAGCTTTCTTT. Filled out from reference TRBV3-1 and TRBJ1-1, the complete variable domain reads DTAVSQTPKYLVTQMGNDKSIKCEQNLGHDTMYWYKQDSKKFLKIMFSYNNKELIINETVPNRFSPKSPDKAHLNLHINSLELGDSAVYFCASSYRDREAFFGQGTRLTVV.

The chain recombines TRBV19 with TRBJ2-1, with D hard to call. This CDR3 region has 16 residues. CDR1 and CDR2 (germline): LNHDA, SQIVND (reference sequence). V dropped 5 bases and J dropped 8 bases, with 22 bases sitting between them. CDR3 amino acids: CASSLARTVWLHEQFF. DNA for the CDR3: TGTGCCAGTAGTCTCGCCCGAACGGTATGGCTGCATGAGCAGTTCTTC. The complete variable domain, with remaining parts taken from reference TRBV19 and TRBJ2-1, reads DGGITQSPKYLFRKEGQNVTLSCEQNLNHDAMYWYRQDPGQGLRLIYYSQIVNDFQKGDIAEGYSVSREKKESFPLTVTSAQKNPTAFYLCASSLARTVWLHEQFFGPGTRLTVL.

The chain combines TRBV4-1 with TRBJ2-7; perhaps D is TRBD1 or TRBD2 (7 bases each). The V end lost 4 bases, the J end lost 2 bases, and 15 bases lay between the germline ends. This CDR3 is 15 amino acids long. In germline, CDR1 is MGHRA, CDR2 YSYEKL. The CDR3 sequence: CASSLRGEGTYEQYF. CDR3 nucleotide sequence: TGCGCCAGCAGCCTCAGGGGGGAGGGAACCTACGAGCAGTACTTC.

This chain joins TRBV20-1 and TRBJ1-5; the match to TRBD1 covers 9 bases. J gave up 6 bases and V 5 bases, and 8 bases lay outside the gene matches. This CDR3 is built from 14 residues. CDR1 and CDR2 (germline): DFQATT, SNEGSKA (reference sequence). For the CDR3, the DNA is TGCAGTGCTCGTACAGGGGGCGAGGCTCAGCCCCAGCATTTT. Translation: CSARTGGEAQPQHF.

The chain recombines TRBV5-5 with TRBJ2-3; 8 positions match TRBD1. The ends lost 0 bases at V and 0 bases at J; junction bases unmatched: 6. There are 17 residues in the CDR3. Per germline, CDR1 SGHKS and CDR2 YYEKEE (reference sequence). CDR3 residues: CASSLAGGPTSTDTQYF. The CDR3 bases are TGTGCCAGCAGCTTGGCAGGGGGCCCTACTAGCACAGATACGCAGTATTTT.

J is TRBJ2-1 and V is TRBV29-1, with D perhaps TRBD1 or TRBD2 (5 bases each). Trimming took off 7 bases at V and 1 base at J, with 14 bases between the two ends. Germline lookup yields CDR1 SQVTM and CDR2 ANQGSEA. The CDR3 runs 14 residues. The CDR3 nucleotides read TGCAGCGCGGAAAGGGGACGTTCCTACAATGAGCAGTTCTTC. It is translated as CSAERGRSYNEQFF.

This chain joins TRBV3-1 and TRBJ2-7, with 7 bases fitting TRBD1. This CDR3 spans 16 amino acids. CDR1 is LGHDT, CDR2 YNNKEL, per germline (reference sequence). V shed 3 bases and J 1 base; nucleotides not matched to a gene: 9. The DNA for the CDR3 is TGTGCCAGCAGCCAGGGGTCAGGGGGTAGATCCTACGAGCAGTACTTC. It codes for CASSQGSGGRSYEQYF.

CDR3 nucleotides: TGTGCCAGCAGCTTAACAGGGTTATTAGGGGATACGCAGTATTTT. Translated: CASSLTGLLGDTQYF. The chain employs TRBV11-2 and TRBJ2-3; perhaps TRBD1 as D (6 bases). This CDR3 comprises 15 residues. Per the germline V gene, CDR1 is SGHAT and CDR2 is FQNNGV. Deletions cut 2 bases from V and 6 bases from J, with 15 bases between.

This clonotype occurred once. The rearrangement uses TRBV15 and TRBJ1-5, with TRBD1 identical over 7 bases. The CDR3 has 15 amino acids. Germline trimming cut 0 bases from V and 6 bases from J; bases unmatched to any gene: 5. The V gene's germline CDR1 is LNHNV and CDR2 YYDKDF (reference sequence). The CDR3 sequence: CATSRDRQGLQPQHF. The CDR3 DNA is TGTGCCACCAGCAGAGATAGACAGGGCCTTCAGCCCCAGCATTTT.

The chain combines TRBV29-1 with TRBJ1-2, with TRBD1 identical over 10 bases. The V and J ends lost 4 bases and 7 bases, in that order; junction bases with no gene match: 3. Per germline, CDR1 SQVTM and CDR2 ANQGSEA. The CDR3 sequence is 12 residues long. CDR3 loop: CSVVDRGLGYTF. CDR3 in DNA: TGCAGCGTTGTCGACAGGGGGCTTGGCTACACCTTC. The entire variable domain, with the rest obtained from reference TRBV29-1 and TRBJ1-2, is as follows: SAVISQKPSRDICQRGTSLTIQCQVDSQVTMMFWYRQQPGQSLTLIATANQGSEATYESGFVIDKFPISRPNLTFSTLTVSNMSPEDSSIYLCSVVDRGLGYTFGSGTRLTVV.

This clonotype was observed many times. This chain connects TRBV7-2 to TRBJ2-5; the D gene is possibly TRBD2 (7 bases). CDR1 is SGHTA and CDR2 is FQGNSA in the germline V gene. V gave up 3 bases and J gave up 4 bases, with 12 bases separating them. The CDR3 contains 14 residues. CDR3 sequence: CASSLGGGPETQYF. CDR3 sequence (DNA): TGTGCCAGCAGCTTGGGGGGGGGGCCAGAGACCCAGTACTTC.